The 20 T cell receptor beta chains given below trace back to one sample, sequenced in a study of T cells after posttransplantation cyclophosphamide. TCRdb keeps only in-frame clones here, not all; method: immunoSEQ multiplex PCR. The sample includes roughly 7,400 clones, none of them occurring once. Busulfan-fludarabine conditioning, marrow transplant, and cyclophosphamide on days +3 and +4 were administered. Sample: PBMCs, taken after allogeneic stem cell transplant with posttransplant cyclophosphamide. These receptors all come from a female patient between 50 and 59 years old who received an allogeneic stem cell transplant from a related donor, was CMV-positive, and had no GVHD. T cells may partly derive from the graft donor.

This clone showed up many times. J is TRBJ2-5 and V is TRBV6-1; D is perhaps TRBD2 (7 bases). The length of the CDR3 is 13 residues. V dropped 6 bases and J dropped 5 bases, with 13 bases sitting between them. Germline CDR1 is MNHNS and CDR2 is SASEGT. The CDR3 DNA reads TGTGCCAGCAGGAGGGGGGGCTGGGAGACCCAGTACTTC. Amino acid sequence: CASRRGGWETQYF.

This clone is deemed medium-sized. The chain couples TRBV19 to TRBJ2-3; 8 positions agree with TRBD1. The CDR3 has 14 amino acids. V was pared by 6 bases and J by 4 bases, with 6 bases of the junction left unmatched. Germline CDR1 LNHDA, CDR2 SQIVND (reference sequence). The CDR3 protein is CASRRQGASDTQYF. The CDR3 DNA sequence: TGTGCCAGTAGAAGGCAGGGGGCATCAGATACGCAGTATTTT.

This clone was counted many times. This rearrangement joins TRBV14 to TRBJ2-7; D may be TRBD1 (5 bases). The CDR3 runs 13 residues. Germline V gene sequence: CDR1 SGHDN, CDR2 FVKESK. The V gene lost 0 bases and the J gene lost 7 bases, with 10 bases spanning the gap. The CDR3, as DNA: TGTGCCAGCAGCCAAGAGAGGACATGGGAGCAGTACTTC. It encodes CASSQERTWEQYF.

This clone was found many times. V and J are TRBV29-1 and TRBJ2-1, with 7 bases matching TRBD1. V trimming: 4 bases; J trimming: 4 bases; junction bases outside the gene matches: 1. Germline-derived CDR1 and CDR2 are SQVTM and ANQGSEA. CDR3 size: 12 residues. The CDR3 is CSVGQGYNEQFF. CDR3 nucleotide sequence: TGCAGCGTTGGACAGGGATACAATGAGCAGTTCTTC.

This clone appeared many times. V usage is TRBV19 and J usage is TRBJ1-2, with 9 positions matching TRBD1. CDR1 is LNHDA, CDR2 SQIVND, per germline (reference sequence). V lost 3 bases, J lost 7 bases, and 9 bases stayed unmatched. This CDR3 contains 15 residues. In DNA, the CDR3 is TGTGCCAGTAGTATCCCCGGACAGGGGTTGAGTGGCTACACCTTC. It translates to CASSIPGQGLSGYTF.

At least ten counts were recorded for this clone. V gene TRBV12-3 or TRBV12-4 combines with J gene TRBJ2-2, with 10 positions matching TRBD1. V shed 4 bases and J 0 bases; nucleotides not matched to a gene: 2. This CDR3 comprises 16 residues. The CDR3 is CASSYGTGANTGELFF. CDR3 coding DNA: TGTGCCAGCAGTTATGGGACAGGGGCGAACACCGGGGAGCTGTTTTTT.

This clone was seen repeatedly, ten times or more. The V call is TRBV4-3, the J call TRBJ2-6; tentative D call: TRBD2 (5 bases). Deletions cut 2 bases from V and 1 base from J, with 12 bases between. The CDR3 spans 17 residues. Per germline, CDR1 LGHNA and CDR2 YSLEER. The CDR3 coding sequence is TGCGCCAGCAGCCAACGGGGTGCAACATCTGGGGCCAACGTCCTGACTTTC. Amino acid sequence: CASSQRGATSGANVLTF.

This clone was recorded at least ten times. This chain uses TRBV7-3 with TRBJ2-7; D gene uncertain. Germline V gene lookup returns CDR1 SGHTA and CDR2 FQGTGA. Trimming cost V 4 bases and J 2 bases, with 12 bases left between them. The CDR3 extends over 14 amino acids. The CDR3 loop is CASSSSDTAYEQYF. DNA for the CDR3: TGTGCCAGCAGCTCCTCCGACACAGCCTACGAGCAGTACTTC.

This clone showed up many times. The V gene is TRBV2, the J gene TRBJ2-1; unclear D gene. Germline values: CDR1 SNHLY, CDR2 FYNNEI. This CDR3 comprises 12 residues. The V gene lost 6 bases and the J gene lost 3 bases, with 6 bases spanning the gap. CDR3 region: CASRQSYNEQFF. The CDR3 DNA sequence: TGTGCCAGCAGACAGAGCTACAATGAGCAGTTCTTC.

This clone counts as medium-sized. The V gene is TRBV19, the J gene TRBJ1-5; D gene unclear. This CDR3 comprises 13 residues. The germline V gene encodes CDR1 LNHDA and CDR2 SQIVND (reference sequence). V lost 3 bases to trimming and J lost 5 bases, with 8 bases between them. CDR3 in DNA: TGTGCCAGTAGTATGGGTAGGGATCAGCCCCAGCATTTT. Its translation: CASSMGRDQPQHF.

There are many counts of this clone. The rearrangement uses TRBV11-3 and TRBJ2-3; no definite D call. The CDR3 loop spans 12 amino acids. Germline lookup yields CDR1 SGHNT and CDR2 YENEEA. The ends were cut back, 4 bases at V and 2 bases at J, with 4 bases in the middle. The CDR3 loop is CASSSSTDTQYF. The CDR3 bases are TGTGCCAGCAGCTCTTCCACAGATACGCAGTATTTT.

This clone was found many times. This chain connects TRBV6-5 to TRBJ1-1, with D maybe TRBD1 (6 bases). This CDR3 comprises 14 residues. Looked up from germline, CDR1 is MNHEY and CDR2 is SVGAGI. V dropped 5 bases and J dropped 1 base, with 11 bases sitting between them. CDR3 protein: CASSTRGGNTEAFF. As DNA, the CDR3 is TGTGCCAGCAGTACTCGAGGGGGGAACACTGAAGCTTTCTTT.

This clone occurred a few times. The V call is TRBV30, the J call TRBJ1-2, with 7 bases aligning to TRBD1. J lost 4 bases, V lost 4 bases, and 9 bases had no gene match. CDR1 is GTSNPN and CDR2 is SVGIG in the germline V gene (reference sequence). The CDR3 consists of 14 residues. The CDR3 loop reads CAWNRRGRGYGYTF. The CDR3, as DNA: TGTGCCTGGAACCGTAGGGGGCGCGGCTATGGCTACACCTTC.

The rearrangement uses TRBV11-2 and TRBJ2-3, with D possibly matching TRBD2 (6 bases). CDR1 is SGHAT, CDR2 FQNNGV, per germline. Trimming removed 5 bases at V and 0 bases at J, with 18 bases between. The CDR3 is 17 amino acids. This CDR3 reads CASSRLGDGGSTDTQYF. CDR3 nucleotides: TGTGCCAGCAGCCGACTAGGGGATGGGGGGAGCACAGATACGCAGTATTTT.

This clone was seen ten or more times. The V and J genes are TRBV15 and TRBJ2-2; maybe TRBD2 (5 bases). Germline V gene lookup returns CDR1 LNHNV and CDR2 YYDKDF (reference sequence). This CDR3 has 16 amino acids. Trimming took off 0 bases at V and 1 base at J, with 9 bases between the two ends. CDR3 residues: CATSRDRAGNTGELFF. The CDR3 DNA reads TGTGCCACCAGCAGAGATAGGGCGGGGAACACCGGGGAGCTGTTTTTT.

In its sample, this clone was seen many times. This chain connects TRBV2 to TRBJ2-7; the match to TRBD2 covers 15 bases. V lost 4 bases and J lost 7; bases outside the gene matches: 2. Germline lookup yields CDR1 SNHLY and CDR2 FYNNEI. The CDR3 consists of 14 residues. The CDR3 spells CASSAGTSGREQYF. CDR3 DNA: TGTGCCAGCAGTGCCGGGACTAGCGGGAGGGAGCAGTACTTC. Full variable domain (outside the CDR3, taken from reference TRBV2 and TRBJ2-7): EPEVTQTPSHQVTQMGQEVILRCVPISNHLYFYWYRQILGQKVEFLVSFYNNEISEKSEIFDDQFSVERPDGSNFTLKIRSTKLEDSAMYFCASSAGTSGREQYFGPGTRLTVT.

This clone was counted at least ten times. This chain links TRBV5-1 with TRBJ2-1, with 12 bases lining up with TRBD2. Per the germline V gene, CDR1 is SGHRS and CDR2 is YFSETQ. The CDR3 spans 17 residues. With V trimmed by 3 bases and J by 2 bases, 6 bases remained unmatched. The CDR3 DNA reads TGCGCCAGCAGCTCTTGGCTAGCGGGGGGGACCTACAATGAGCAGTTCTTC. The encoded protein is CASSSWLAGGTYNEQFF.

In this sample, this clone turned up many times. The CDR3 bases are TGTGCCAGCAGCTACGACCGACAGAACACCGGGGAGCTGTTTTTT. Translation: CASSYDRQNTGELFF. The J gene is TRBJ2-2, the V gene TRBV7-3; D remains unclear. The CDR3 covers 15 residues. Trimming took 4 bases from V and 1 from J, leaving 10 bases between them. The germline V gene encodes CDR1 SGHTA and CDR2 FQGTGA.

This clone was picked up many times. DNA of the CDR3: TGTGCCAGCAGCGTGAGCGGGAGCGGCTACAATGAGCAGTTCTTC. This translates into CASSVSGSGYNEQFF. The V gene is TRBV9, the J gene TRBJ2-1, with 8 positions matching TRBD2. The CDR3 sequence is 15 residues long. V was pared by 2 bases and J by 3 bases, with 4 bases of the junction left unmatched. From germline, CDR1 is SGDLS and CDR2 YYNGEE.

The sample holds many counts of this clone. The gene calls are TRBV9 and TRBJ2-3, with a weak D call TRBD2 (5 bases). CDR1 SGDLS and CDR2 YYNGEE come from the germline V gene. V lost 4 bases and J lost 3, with 9 bases in between. The CDR3 has 13 residues. CDR3 DNA: TGTGCCAGCAGCCCGGACTGGACAGATACGCAGTATTTT. It is translated as CASSPDWTDTQYF.